These 28 T cell receptor beta chains were sequenced from one sample in a study of beta chain features in type 1 diabetes. For these receptors, no antigen is known. Whole-study results and caveats: Moderate but significant shortening of TCRB CDR3s was recorded in all four CD4+ subsets from Type 1 diabetes patients.

Expressed TCRB transcripts were sequenced after all isolated RNA was converted to cDNA. Clones were read by immunoSEQ multiplex PCR, and TCRdb kept only the in-frame ones, dropping some. The sample lists 150,000 to 200,000 clones, 6% to 9% occurring once. Sequences were obtained from central memory CD4+ T cells from blood. These receptors originate from a man aged 18 to 29 with type 1 diabetes.

The table lists this clone with a few counts. V gene TRBV5-1 combines with J gene TRBJ2-1, with 8 positions matching TRBD1. Per the germline V gene, CDR1 is SGHRS and CDR2 is YFSETQ. The CDR3 contains 16 residues. The V gene end was trimmed by 5 bases and the J gene end by 3 bases; junction bases not matched to a gene: 10. CDR3 in DNA: TGCGCCAGCAGTTCTACAGGGGGTCGAGTCTACAATGAGCAGTTCTTC. This translates into CASSSTGGRVYNEQFF.

In this sample, this clone turned up a few times. The chain couples TRBV7-2 to TRBJ2-3; maybe TRBD2 (5 bases). Looked up from germline, CDR1 is SGHTA and CDR2 is FQGNSA. The V end was cut by 4 bases, the J end by 1 base, with 12 bases between. The CDR3 has 15 amino acids. CDR3 nucleotides: TGTGCCAGCAGCTCTCCGGGGATGCGCACAGATACGCAGTATTTT. Its protein product is CASSSPGMRTDTQYF.

The chain has TRBV18 and TRBJ1-1, with unresolved D. CDR3 length: 15 amino acids. From germline, CDR1 is KGHSH and CDR2 LQKENI. V was clipped by 3 bases and J by 1 base, with 12 bases between them. The CDR3: CASSPQSRGNTEAFF. Written as DNA, the CDR3 is TGTGCCAGCTCACCCCAAAGCCGAGGGAACACTGAAGCTTTCTTT.

Only a few counts were recorded for this clone. The sample holds other DNA sequences that translate to the same CDR3. The chain employs TRBV30 and TRBJ2-1; TRBD2 aligns across 8 bases. With V trimmed by 1 base and J by 4 bases, 6 bases remained unmatched. The CDR3 contains 15 residues. Germline loops: CDR1 GTSNPN, CDR2 SVGIG (reference sequence). CDR3 bases: TGTGCCTGGAGTGGATTAGCGGGACCTTACAATGAGCAGTTCTTC. Protein: CAWSGLAGPYNEQFF.

This clone turned up a few times. The rearrangement uses TRBV9 and TRBJ2-7; TRBD2 agrees at 7 bases. The CDR3 totals 14 residues. Germline V gene sequence: CDR1 SGDLS, CDR2 YYNGEE. The V gene end was trimmed by 0 bases and the J gene end by 6 bases; junction bases not matched to a gene: 6. The chain's CDR3 is CASSVGQGGGEQYF. CDR3 coding DNA: TGTGCCAGCAGCGTAGGGCAGGGCGGGGGCGAGCAGTACTTC.

The chain carries TRBV5-6 and TRBJ2-1; 9 bases line up with TRBD2. J lost 4 bases, V lost 2 bases, and 10 bases had no gene match. Germline CDR1 SGHDT, CDR2 YYEEEE. The CDR3 consists of 17 residues. The CDR3 here is CASSFLVAGATYNEQFF. Here the CDR3 DNA reads TGTGCCAGCAGCTTCTTGGTAGCGGGAGCGACGTACAATGAGCAGTTCTTC.

This clone was detected a few times. The CDR3 DNA sequence: TGCAGTGCTTGGGACAGGACCCTTCAGTACTTC. This codes for CSAWDRTLQYF. The V call is TRBV20-1, the J call TRBJ2-4, with 8 nucleotides matching TRBD1. Germline CDR1 DFQATT, CDR2 SNEGSKA (reference sequence). The CDR3 is 11 residues long. With V trimmed by 5 bases and J by 11 bases, 5 bases remained unmatched.

This chain connects TRBV11-3 to TRBJ2-5; 11 bases line up with TRBD2. Germline V gene lookup returns CDR1 SGHNT and CDR2 YENEEA. V lost 0 bases and J lost 9; bases outside the gene matches: 9. This CDR3 has 16 amino acids. CDR3 coding DNA: TGTGCCAGCAGCTTAGATGGGACTAGCGGCGGCGAGGCCCAGTACTTC. Protein sequence: CASSLDGTSGGEAQYF.

This chain connects TRBV29-1 to TRBJ1-1; no clear D. CDR1 is SQVTM and CDR2 is ANQGSEA in the germline V gene. This CDR3 spans 14 amino acids. Trimming took 1 base from V and 5 from J, leaving 14 bases between them. The CDR3 DNA is TGCAGCGTTGAAGTCCACGGGTGGCGAACTGAAGCTTTCTTT. Translating it yields CSVEVHGWRTEAFF.

The CDR3 DNA is TGTGCCAGCAGTCCTAGCACAGATACGCAGTATTTT. It is translated as CASSPSTDTQYF. The V call is TRBV7-2, the J call TRBJ2-3; D is uncertain. Trimming stripped 6 bases from V and 0 bases from J, with 4 bases between. Germline lookup yields CDR1 SGHTA and CDR2 FQGNSA. This CDR3 is built from 12 residues. Full variable domain (rest looked up from reference TRBV7-2 and TRBJ2-3): GAGVSQSPSNKVTEKGKDVELRCDPISGHTALYWYRQSLGQGLEFLIYFQGNSAPDKSGLPSDRFSAERTGGSVSTLTIQRTQQEDSAVYLCASSPSTDTQYFGPGTRLTVL.

The CDR3 DNA follows: TGTGCCAGCTCACTGGGGTCGGGGTATGGCAATCAGCCCCAGCATTTT. It translates to CASSLGSGYGNQPQHF. The V call is TRBV18, the J call TRBJ1-5; D remains ambiguous. The CDR3 runs 16 residues. With 4 bases removed from V and 2 bases from J, the gap between germline ends came to 15 bases. The V gene's germline CDR1 is KGHSH and CDR2 LQKENI.

The V and J genes are TRBV5-1 and TRBJ1-1; weak D call: TRBD1 (6 bases). Trimming pared 4 bases from V and 1 base from J, leaving 8 bases between. This CDR3 has 13 residues. The germline CDR1 and CDR2 sequences are SGHRS and YFSETQ. The CDR3: CASSGGQNTEAFF. CDR3 sequence (DNA): TGCGCCAGCAGCGGGGGACAGAACACTGAAGCTTTCTTT.

In this sample, this clone turned up a few times. The rearrangement joins TRBV11-2 to TRBJ1-1; 8 bases match TRBD1. V dropped 0 bases and J dropped 8; count of bases not matched to a gene: 8. The CDR3 extends over 15 amino acids. The germline gives CDR1 SGHAT, CDR2 FQNNGV. The CDR3: CASSLDSTGDREAFF. The CDR3 nucleotides are TGTGCCAGCAGCTTAGATTCCACAGGGGACAGGGAAGCTTTCTTT.

The sample holds a few counts of this clone. This chain joins TRBV28 and TRBJ1-1, with D maybe TRBD1 (5 bases). Germline-derived CDR1 and CDR2 are MDHEN and SYDVKM. V lost 4 bases and J lost 6, with 18 bases in between. CDR3 length equals 15 residues. The chain's CDR3 is CASSSWGLQLSEAFF. Here the CDR3 DNA reads TGTGCCAGCAGTTCTTGGGGACTCCAGCTATCTGAAGCTTTCTTT.

This clone was seen a handful of times. CDR3 sequence: CASRRTGSDEKLFF. The CDR3 DNA reads TGCGCCAGCAGACGGACAGGGAGCGATGAAAAACTGTTTTTT. J is TRBJ1-4 and V is TRBV4-3; TRBD1 matches at 8 bases. Trimming cost V 6 bases and J 6 bases; bases outside gene matches: 6. The germline CDR1 and CDR2 sequences are LGHNA and YSLEER. The CDR3 totals 14 residues.

J is TRBJ1-3 and V is TRBV9, with D uncertain. CDR3 length equals 16 residues. V lost 0 bases to trimming and J lost 4 bases, with 14 bases between them. Germline loops: CDR1 SGDLS, CDR2 YYNGEE. CDR3 bases: TGTGCCAGCAGCGTAGATGCCATCCTAGGAGGAAACACCATATATTTT. This gives the protein CASSVDAILGGNTIYF. The variable domain in full, with the rest retrieved from reference TRBV9 and TRBJ1-3, is DSGVTQTPKHLITATGQRVTLRCSPRSGDLSVYWYQQSLDQGLQFLIQYYNGEERAKGNILERFSAQQFPDLHSELNLSSLELGDSALYFCASSVDAILGGNTIYFGEGSWLTVV.

This clone was observed a few times. V gene TRBV9 combines with J gene TRBJ2-1, with TRBD2 matching over 9 bases. This CDR3 is 18 amino acids long. Germline trimming cut 3 bases from V and 12 bases from J; bases unmatched to any gene: 22. Germline V gene data show CDR1 as SGDLS and CDR2 as YYNGEE. CDR3 sequence reads: CASSAGDSVGGRAFLQFF. The CDR3 DNA sequence: TGTGCCAGCAGCGCAGGGGACAGCGTTGGCGGGAGGGCCTTTCTGCAGTTCTTC.

Only a few counts were recorded for this clone. This chain uses TRBV7-9 with TRBJ2-7, with D perhaps matching TRBD2 (5 bases). This CDR3 has 16 residues. Germline V lookup: CDR1 SEHNR, CDR2 FQNEAQ (reference sequence). The V gene lost 0 bases and the J gene lost 0 bases, with 12 bases spanning the gap. The CDR3 reads CASSLARGHNSYEQYF. CDR3 in DNA: TGTGCCAGCAGCTTAGCACGGGGTCACAACTCCTACGAGCAGTACTTC.

This clone was recorded many times. This sequence joins TRBV7-2 and TRBJ2-3; D is possibly TRBD1 (5 bases). Between the trimmed V and J ends, which lost 3 bases and 5 bases, there was a span of 6 bases. The CDR3 spans 12 residues. Germline loops: CDR1 SGHTA, CDR2 FQGNSA. This CDR3 is CASSFREDTQYF. The CDR3 region has the DNA TGTGCCAGCAGCTTCAGGGAAGATACGCAGTATTTT.

This clone has more than one count but fewer than ten. The chain combines TRBV30 with TRBJ1-2; no reliable D call. In germline, CDR1 is GTSNPN, CDR2 SVGIG (reference sequence). V was trimmed by 4 bases and J by 7 bases, leaving 16 bases between them. The CDR3 covers 13 residues. The CDR3 DNA follows: TGTGCCTGGACGGGATCCTATCCGGCTGGCTACACCTTC. It codes for CAWTGSYPAGYTF. The full variable domain, with the rest looked up from reference TRBV30 and TRBJ1-2, is SQTIHQWPATLVQPVGSPLSLECTVEGTSNPNLYWYRQAAGRGLQLLFYSVGIGQISSEVPQNLSASRPQDRQFILSSKKLLLSDSGFYLCAWTGSYPAGYTFGSGTRLTVV.

There are a few counts of this clone. The chain joins TRBV5-4 to TRBJ2-3; 15 positions match TRBD2. Per the germline V gene, CDR1 is SGHNT and CDR2 is YYREEE (reference sequence). The CDR3 spans 16 residues. V lost 3 bases, J lost 3 bases, and 2 bases stayed unmatched. The CDR3 bases are TGTGCCAGCAGCTCCGGACTAGCGGGAGGGACAGATACGCAGTATTTT. Translated: CASSSGLAGGTDTQYF.

A few counts support this clone. The J gene is TRBJ2-1, the V gene TRBV9; D call uncertain. Germline values: CDR1 SGDLS, CDR2 YYNGEE. Trimming took off 4 bases at V and 6 bases at J, with 14 bases between the two ends. This CDR3 region has 14 residues. The CDR3 region is CASSPEPFSNEQFF. CDR3 bases: TGTGCCAGCAGCCCCGAGCCATTTTCCAATGAGCAGTTCTTC. The whole variable domain, filled in from reference TRBV9 and TRBJ2-1, reads DSGVTQTPKHLITATGQRVTLRCSPRSGDLSVYWYQQSLDQGLQFLIQYYNGEERAKGNILERFSAQQFPDLHSELNLSSLELGDSALYFCASSPEPFSNEQFFGPGTRLTVL.

This clone was counted only a few times. The chain's CDR3 is CASSLTSSTEAFF. CDR3 in DNA: TGTGCCAGCAGTTTAACATCTTCCACTGAAGCTTTCTTT. The chain links TRBV28 to TRBJ1-1; no firm D call. The germline gives CDR1 MDHEN, CDR2 SYDVKM. CDR3 size: 13 residues. The V gene lost 2 bases and the J gene lost 4 bases, with 8 bases spanning the gap.

This clone came up a few times. The CDR3 spells CASSPGGGPVPSEQYF. CDR3 DNA sequence: TGCGCCAGCAGCCCAGGCGGCGGGCCAGTTCCTTCCGAGCAGTACTTC. The chain uses TRBV5-1 and TRBJ2-7; maybe TRBD2 (5 bases). The CDR3 covers 16 residues. Trimming removed 4 bases at V and 6 bases at J, with 23 bases between. Germline loops: CDR1 SGHRS, CDR2 YFSETQ. The variable domain in full, with the rest retrieved from reference TRBV5-1 and TRBJ2-7, is KAGVTQTPRYLIKTRGQQVTLSCSPISGHRSVSWYQQTPGQGLQFLFEYFSETQRNKGNFPGRFSGRQFSNSRSEMNVSTLELGDSALYLCASSPGGGPVPSEQYFGPGTRLTVT.

V and J are TRBV15 and TRBJ2-1; a possible D gene is TRBD2 (5 bases). CDR3 length: 15 amino acids. The V end was cut by 0 bases, the J end by 13 bases, with 19 bases between. CDR1 is LNHNV, CDR2 YYDKDF, per germline (reference sequence). The CDR3 DNA reads as TGTGCCACCAGCAGAGACCTGGGGAAAACTAGAGCTCAGTTCTTC. It yields the protein CATSRDLGKTRAQFF.

This clone was detected only a few times. J is TRBJ2-2 and V is TRBV7-2; no firm D call. Germline CDR1 and CDR2: SGHTA and FQGNSA. The CDR3 is 13 residues long. V lost 5 bases and J 7 bases, leaving 11 bases between the germline ends. CDR3 residues: CASSARSGGELFF. DNA of the CDR3: TGTGCCAGCAGCGCCAGGTCCGGCGGGGAGCTGTTTTTT.

The chain uses TRBV5-4 and TRBJ1-4, with 7 bases aligning to TRBD1. This CDR3 comprises 15 residues. Germline V gene lookup returns CDR1 SGHNT and CDR2 YYREEE (reference sequence). V trimming: 2 bases; J trimming: 1 base; junction bases outside the gene matches: 2. Here the CDR3 reads CASSFQGETNEKLFF. As DNA, the CDR3 is TGTGCCAGCAGCTTCCAGGGGGAAACTAATGAAAAACTGTTTTTT. Together with reference TRBV5-4 and TRBJ1-4, the CDR3 gives the full variable domain: ETGVTQSPTHLIKTRGQQVTLRCSSQSGHNTVSWYQQALGQGPQFIFQYYREEENGRGNFPPRFSGLQFPNYSSELNVNALELDDSALYLCASSFQGETNEKLFFGSGTQLSVL.

CDR3 protein: CASSSGTVNYGYTF. The CDR3 DNA sequence: TGTGCCAGCAGCTCCGGGACAGTAAACTATGGCTACACCTTC. This chain links TRBV13 with TRBJ1-2; the match to TRBD1 covers 7 bases. The junction had 4 bases not matched to a gene; V was cut back by 4 bases and J by 2 bases. Per germline, CDR1 PRHDT and CDR2 FYEKMQ (reference sequence). CDR3 length equals 14 residues.